This T cell receptor (beta chain) was obtained from a study of identical twins. With 3 bases removed from V and 3 bases from J, the gap between germline ends came to 6 bases. This CDR3 has 12 residues. Germline V CDR1 and CDR2: DFQATT, SNEGSKA (reference sequence). TCRdb itself ran the 5' RACE reads through MiXCR, one entry per CDR3 protein. The data hold around 1.7 million distinct CDR3 sequences, with less than 40% observed a single time. This clonotype was observed a few times. The chain combines TRBV20-1 with TRBJ1-5; unclear D gene. The receptor was derived from a newborn girl in good health. Sequencing was done on a sample of cord blood. Written as DNA, the CDR3 is TGCAGTGCTAGGCCACCCAATCAGCCCCAGCATTTT. It codes for CSARPPNQPQHF.